This T cell receptor (beta chain) was sequenced during a study of response to subunit inactivated influenza vaccine. This clonotype came up a few times. V was cut by 6 bases and J by 7 bases, with 16 bases left in between. CDR1 is MNHEY and CDR2 is SVGEGT in the germline V gene. CDR3 length: 13 residues. Each CDR3 protein gets one entry after TCRdb re-called the RT-PCR reads with MiXCR. The sample carries 550,000 to 650,000 distinct CDR3 sequences, about an eighth recorded once. V usage is TRBV6-2 or TRBV6-3 and J usage is TRBJ2-7; D gene ambiguous. The sequencing here drew on PBMCs from blood, taken on the day of vaccination. The receptor was derived from a man between 50 and 59 years old who received an inactivated influenza vaccine. The CDR3 loop reads CASRPSLGVEQYF. DNA of the CDR3: TGTGCCAGCAGACCCTCGTTGGGCGTGGAGCAGTACTTC.